The T cell receptor (beta chain) under discussion was sequenced for a study of STAT5B mutations in CD4+ large granular lymphocyte leukemia. CDR1 is SGHTA and CDR2 is FQGNSA in the germline V gene. Deletions cut 2 bases from V and 5 bases from J, with 7 bases between. The CDR3 is 13 amino acids. This table comes from immunoSEQ multiplex PCR, and its TCRdb copy is limited to in-frame clones, with some not included. In the table there are about 34,000 clones, more than 60% of which are singletons. Healthy controls were blood donor buffy coats. The source of this sequence is a human donor in good health. The sequencing input was CD4+ T cells from blood buffy coats. The V and J genes are TRBV7-2 and TRBJ2-1, with D unresolved. CDR3: CASSLRRHNEQFF. In nucleotides, the CDR3 is TGTGCCAGCAGCTTAAGGCGGCACAATGAGCAGTTCTTC.